This T cell receptor beta chain emerged from a study of Tregs in tolerant kidney transplant recipients (dated by TCRdb to between 2019 and 2020). Background for the entire study: Before combined kidney and bone marrow transplantation, this study identified donor-specific regulatory T cells using TCRbeta sequencing and then followed those same cells after transplant.

For TCRbeta CDR3 sequencing, genomic DNA was extracted from sorted cells using the QIAGEN DNeasy Blood and Tissue Kit. High-throughput TCRbeta CDR3 sequencing, which included PCR amplification with bias correction and internal controls, was done commercially through immunoSEQ. On the study's bioinformatics: Unique productive TCRbeta sequences were defined by CDR3 nucleotide sequence where primers matched, and otherwise by CDR3 amino acid sequence together with Vbeta and Jbeta genes. To correct sorting error, sequences shared between sorted populations at a frequency ratio of 2:1 or less were removed; the rest were assigned to the higher population. Donor-reactive sequences were defined as at least 5-fold expanded in CFSE-low cells versus unstimulated cells, with frequency of at least 0.01% in CFSE-low cells. Repertoire divergence was quantified by Jensen-Shannon divergence using the top 100 TCRbeta sequences ranked by frequency. For any sample with multiple sequencing runs, sorting error was corrected in each run separately before the runs were pooled. Held by TCRdb, this immuneACCESS table contains in-frame sequences only and omits some clones. Under half of the omission traces to an unresolved V gene where checked; the cause of the rest is unknown. That table is the source of V, J and clone size, and D and trimming were worked out from the DNA. This sample has fewer than 55,000 clones in its table, and approximately 89% of those were observed once. Roughly 15% of the sample rests with the top ten.

Transplants used related donors with nonmyeloablative bone marrow transplantation; mixed chimerism was transient in the human trials. Thawed PBMCs were FACS-sorted into unstimulated Tregs (CD4+CD25+CD127-), CD4+ non-Tregs (CD4+CD25-), CD4 cells and CD8 cells. Patients were several combined kidney and bone marrow transplant recipients from the ITN036ST trial, and only these trial subjects had samples available. Healthy control blood was processed to PBMCs with a Ficoll density gradient and then cryopreserved, whereas patient PBMCs were collected both before and after transplant. Overall results and qualifications from the work: Expanding Tregs with activated donor B cells appeared to identify the most biologically relevant and donor-specific TCRbeta repertoire. Donor-specific Treg expansion exceeded global Treg expansion in tolerant patients, suggesting antigen-driven rather than nonspecific expansion. The study was constrained by small patient numbers, and validation of the findings is required in larger populations and under other immunosuppression protocols. PCR primers changed over time for some patients, so nucleotide-level comparison across those patients' samples was not possible. Biological reproducibility was not examined directly, but technical replication error appeared to be minimal.

Remarks on this clone: Its antigen remains unidentified. The input lacks base qualities; no much larger clone sits a single base away.

From the cysteine up to the phenylalanine, the CDR3 has a length of 18 residues. This entry keeps only the CDR3 DNA: 54 bases, framed from base 1. The germline V gene sets CDR1 to SGHVS and CDR2 to FNYEAQ. The trim is 1 base for V and 0 bases for J, with a gap of 16 bases between the germline ends. Sample: CD8+ T cells from blood (PBMCs), taken 12 months after the transplant. This TCR was sampled from a human patient who received a combined kidney and bone marrow transplant. Where a transplant has occurred, the graft donor may have supplied some of the T cells. The chain is assembled from TRBV7-6 and TRBJ2-1; D gene: possibly TRBD2, on 6 matching bases. The DNA sequence follows: TGTGCCAGCAGCTTAGTAGGGGACTTCCTCAGCTCCTACAATGAGCAGTTCTTC. It encodes CASSLVGDFLSSYNEQFF.